The TCR beta chain described here comes from a study of cytomegalovirus exposure and HLA in healthy donors. Whole-study findings and limits: A later analysis showed HLA-associated TCR beta chains outstripping equally common others in clonal expansion. Productive status was seen about 87% or about 30% of the time for most TCR beta V segments in an earlier analysis. A later analysis reportedly identified an Asian-associated ancestry cluster as carrying fewer N-insertions than the 666-donor mean.

V lost 2 bases and J lost 5, with 4 bases in between. Looked up from germline, CDR1 is GTSNPN and CDR2 is SVGIG (reference sequence). The CDR3 sequence is 11 residues long. The PCR contained 60 Vbeta and 13 Jbeta primers. Authors' data handling: As a later analysis found, there were roughly 80 million unique TCR beta chains, of which roughly 11 million were shared. Profiling relied on immunoSEQ multiplex PCR, and the TCRdb table lists in-frame clones only, not all of them. V and J calls and clone size are as listed in that table; D and trimming were resolved from the DNA. The table shows approximately 150,000 clones, with about four fifths occurring only once. Remarks on this clone: No antigen is known for it.

The rearrangement uses TRBV30 and TRBJ2-1, with D unresolved. This sequence originates from a middle-aged woman in good health and CMV-seropositive. Sample: PBMCs. In nucleotides, the CDR3 is TGTGCCTGGAGTACAGACAATGAGCAGTTCTTC. This codes for CAWSTDNEQFF.